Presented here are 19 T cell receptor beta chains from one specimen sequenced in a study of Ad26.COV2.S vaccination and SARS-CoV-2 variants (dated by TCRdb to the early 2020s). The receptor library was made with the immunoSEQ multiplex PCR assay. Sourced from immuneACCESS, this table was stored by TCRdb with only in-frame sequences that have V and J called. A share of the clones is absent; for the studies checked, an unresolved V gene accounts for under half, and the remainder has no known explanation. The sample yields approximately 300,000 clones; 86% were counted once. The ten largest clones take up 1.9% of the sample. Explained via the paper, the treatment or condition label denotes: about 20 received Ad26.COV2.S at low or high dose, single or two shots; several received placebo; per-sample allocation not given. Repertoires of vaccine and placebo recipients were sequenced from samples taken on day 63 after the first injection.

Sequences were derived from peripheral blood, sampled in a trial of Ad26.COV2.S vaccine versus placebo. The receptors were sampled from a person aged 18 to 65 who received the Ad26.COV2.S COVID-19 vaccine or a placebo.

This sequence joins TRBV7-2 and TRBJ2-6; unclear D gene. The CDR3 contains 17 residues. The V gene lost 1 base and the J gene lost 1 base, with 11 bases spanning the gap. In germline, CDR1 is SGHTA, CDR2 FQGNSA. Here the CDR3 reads CASSLDKISSGANVLTF. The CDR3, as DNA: TGTGCCAGCAGCTTAGACAAGATCAGTTCTGGGGCCAACGTCCTGACTTTC. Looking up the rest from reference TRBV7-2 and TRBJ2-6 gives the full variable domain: GAGVSQSPSNKVTEKGKDVELRCDPISGHTALYWYRQSLGQGLEFLIYFQGNSAPDKSGLPSDRFSAERTGGSVSTLTIQRTQQEDSAVYLCASSLDKISSGANVLTFGAGSRLTVL.

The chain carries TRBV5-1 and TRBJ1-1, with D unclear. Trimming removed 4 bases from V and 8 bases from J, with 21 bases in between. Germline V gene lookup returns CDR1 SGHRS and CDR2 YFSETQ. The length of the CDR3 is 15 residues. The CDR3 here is CASSPIPFVVSEAFF. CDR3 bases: TGCGCCAGCAGCCCTATCCCATTCGTAGTTTCCGAAGCTTTCTTT.

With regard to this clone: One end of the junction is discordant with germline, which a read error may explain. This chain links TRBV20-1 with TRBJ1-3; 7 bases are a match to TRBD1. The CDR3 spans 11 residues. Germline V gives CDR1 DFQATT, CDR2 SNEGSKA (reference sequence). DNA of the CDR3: TGCAGTGCTAGAGCCGGACAGGCCGTGGATTTT. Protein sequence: CSARAGQAVDF.

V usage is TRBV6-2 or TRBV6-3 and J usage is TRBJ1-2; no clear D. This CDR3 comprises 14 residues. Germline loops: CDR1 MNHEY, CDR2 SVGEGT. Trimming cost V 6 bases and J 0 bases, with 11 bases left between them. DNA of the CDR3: TGTGCCAGCAGCAGATGGAGCCCTAACTATGGCTACACCTTC. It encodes CASSRWSPNYGYTF.

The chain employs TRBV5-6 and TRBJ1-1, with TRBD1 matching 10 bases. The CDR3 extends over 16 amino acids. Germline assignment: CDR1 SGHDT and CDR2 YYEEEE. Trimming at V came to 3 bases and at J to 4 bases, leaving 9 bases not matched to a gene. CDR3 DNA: TGTGCCAGCAGCTACCGGGACAGGGGTGCTTTCACTGAAGCTTTCTTT. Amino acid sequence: CASSYRDRGAFTEAFF.

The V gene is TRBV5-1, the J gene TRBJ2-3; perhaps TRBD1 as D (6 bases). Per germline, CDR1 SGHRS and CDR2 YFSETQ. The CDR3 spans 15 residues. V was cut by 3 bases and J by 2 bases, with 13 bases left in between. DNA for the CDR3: TGCGCCAGCAGCTCGGACAGCCGGCCCACAGATACGCAGTATTTT. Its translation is CASSSDSRPTDTQYF.

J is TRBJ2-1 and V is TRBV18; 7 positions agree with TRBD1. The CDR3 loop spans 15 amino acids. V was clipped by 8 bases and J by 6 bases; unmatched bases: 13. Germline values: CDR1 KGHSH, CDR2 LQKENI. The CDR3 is CASGWDRGFINEQFF. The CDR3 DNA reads TGTGCCAGCGGGTGGGACAGAGGATTCATCAATGAGCAGTTCTTC. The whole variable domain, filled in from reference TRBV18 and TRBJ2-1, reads NAGVMQNPRHLVRRRGQEARLRCSPMKGHSHVYWYRQLPEEGLKFMVYLQKENIIDESGMPKERFSAEFPKEGPSILRIQQVVRGDSAAYFCASGWDRGFINEQFFGPGTRLTVL.

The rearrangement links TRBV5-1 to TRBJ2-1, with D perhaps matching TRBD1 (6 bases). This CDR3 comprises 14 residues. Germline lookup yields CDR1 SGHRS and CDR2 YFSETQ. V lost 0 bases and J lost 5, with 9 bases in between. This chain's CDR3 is CASSLETGNNEQFF. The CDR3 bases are TGCGCCAGCAGCTTGGAAACAGGGAACAATGAGCAGTTCTTC.

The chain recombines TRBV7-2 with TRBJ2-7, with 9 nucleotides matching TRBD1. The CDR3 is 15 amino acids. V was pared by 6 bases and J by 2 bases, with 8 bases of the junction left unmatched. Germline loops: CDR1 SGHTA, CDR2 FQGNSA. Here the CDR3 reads CASSPGTGGAYEQYF. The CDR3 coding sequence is TGTGCCAGCAGTCCCGGTACAGGGGGCGCCTACGAGCAGTACTTC. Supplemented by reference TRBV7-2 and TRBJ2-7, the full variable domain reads GAGVSQSPSNKVTEKGKDVELRCDPISGHTALYWYRQSLGQGLEFLIYFQGNSAPDKSGLPSDRFSAERTGGSVSTLTIQRTQQEDSAVYLCASSPGTGGAYEQYFGPGTRLTVT.

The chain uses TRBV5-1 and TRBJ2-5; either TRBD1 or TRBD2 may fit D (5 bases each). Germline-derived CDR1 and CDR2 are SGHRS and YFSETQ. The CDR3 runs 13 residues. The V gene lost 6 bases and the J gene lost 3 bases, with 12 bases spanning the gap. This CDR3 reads CASKVGDEETQYF. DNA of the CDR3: TGCGCCAGCAAAGTGGGGGATGAAGAGACCCAGTACTTC.

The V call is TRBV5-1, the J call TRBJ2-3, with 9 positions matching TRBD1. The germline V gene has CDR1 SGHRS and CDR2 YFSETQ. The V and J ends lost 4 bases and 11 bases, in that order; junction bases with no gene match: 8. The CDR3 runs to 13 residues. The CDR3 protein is CASSNIQGQGQYF. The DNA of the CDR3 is TGCGCCAGCAGCAATATACAGGGACAGGGGCAGTATTTT.

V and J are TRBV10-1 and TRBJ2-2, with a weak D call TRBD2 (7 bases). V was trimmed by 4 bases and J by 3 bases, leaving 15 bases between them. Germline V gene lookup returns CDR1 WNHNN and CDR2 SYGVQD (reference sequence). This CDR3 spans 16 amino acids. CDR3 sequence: CASSGGGRADTGELFF. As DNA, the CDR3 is TGCGCCAGCAGTGGGGGGGGCCGGGCGGACACCGGGGAGCTGTTTTTT.

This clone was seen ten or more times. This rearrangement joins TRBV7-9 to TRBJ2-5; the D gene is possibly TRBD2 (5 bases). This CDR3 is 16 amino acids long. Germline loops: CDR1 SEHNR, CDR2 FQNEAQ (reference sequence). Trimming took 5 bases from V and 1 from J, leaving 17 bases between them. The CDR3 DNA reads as TGTGCCAGCAGCCCCGGGCCCGGGCGGGTCCAAGAGACCCAGTACTTC. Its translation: CASSPGPGRVQETQYF.

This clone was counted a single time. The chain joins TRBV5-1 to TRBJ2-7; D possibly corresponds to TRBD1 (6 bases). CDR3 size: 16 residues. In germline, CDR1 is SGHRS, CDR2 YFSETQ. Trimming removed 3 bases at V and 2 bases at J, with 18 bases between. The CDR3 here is CASSSRGQTSAYEQYF. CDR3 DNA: TGCGCCAGCAGCTCCCGGGGACAAACATCAGCCTACGAGCAGTACTTC.

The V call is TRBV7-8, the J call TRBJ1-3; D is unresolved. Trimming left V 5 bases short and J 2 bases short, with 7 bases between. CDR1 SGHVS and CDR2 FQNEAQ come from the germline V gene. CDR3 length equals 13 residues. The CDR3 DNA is TGTGCCAGCAGCCCAGATCCTGGAAACACCATATATTTT. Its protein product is CASSPDPGNTIYF.

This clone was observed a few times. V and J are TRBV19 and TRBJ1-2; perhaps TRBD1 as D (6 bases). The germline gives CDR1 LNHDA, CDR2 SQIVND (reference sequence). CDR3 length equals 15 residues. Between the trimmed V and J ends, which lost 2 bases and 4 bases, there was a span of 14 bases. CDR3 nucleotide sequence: TGTGCCAGTAGTATACACGGACAGCTCCGCTATGGCTACACCTTC. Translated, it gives CASSIHGQLRYGYTF.

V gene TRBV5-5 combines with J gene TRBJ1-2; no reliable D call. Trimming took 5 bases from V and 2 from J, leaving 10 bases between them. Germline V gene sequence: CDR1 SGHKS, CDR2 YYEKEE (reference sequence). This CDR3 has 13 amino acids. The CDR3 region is CASSPGGNYGYTF. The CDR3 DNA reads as TGTGCCAGCAGTCCCGGTGGGAACTATGGCTACACCTTC.

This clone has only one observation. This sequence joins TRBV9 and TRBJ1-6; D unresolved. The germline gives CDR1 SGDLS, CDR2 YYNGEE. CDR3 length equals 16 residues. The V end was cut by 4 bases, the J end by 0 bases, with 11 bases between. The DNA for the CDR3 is TGTGCCAGCAGCATCGGACGGAGCTCCTATAATTCACCCCTCCACTTT. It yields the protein CASSIGRSSYNSPLHF.

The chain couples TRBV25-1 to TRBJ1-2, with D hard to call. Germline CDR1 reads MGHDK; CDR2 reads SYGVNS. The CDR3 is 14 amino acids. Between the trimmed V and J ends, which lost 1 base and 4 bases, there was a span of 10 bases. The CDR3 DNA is TGTGCCAGCAGTGAATCCGGCGGGGTCTATGGCTACACCTTC. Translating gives CASSESGGVYGYTF.